This T cell receptor beta chain is from a study of vaccination effects on CD4 cells after COVID-19. Study summary: Under the ViraFEST assay, PBMC were stimulated with viral peptide pools so that antigen-specific CD4+ T cells expanded. Sequencing was performed afterwards. Subjects were given two BNT162b2 or mRNA-1273 vaccine doses. Points from the study as a whole: Whether induced by infection or by vaccine, clones showed marked clonal contraction late after vaccination.

Here immunoSEQ multiplex PCR was the method, and the copy in TCRdb shows in-frame clones only, minus some. The sample lists almost 40,000 clones; 82% were seen once. As regards this clone: Its antigen remains unidentified.

CDR1 MNHEY and CDR2 SVGAGI come from the germline V gene. Trimming left V 9 bases short and J 0 bases short, with 15 bases between. This CDR3 contains 14 residues. Researchers isolated CD4+ T cells once approximately eleven days of culture had elapsed. Half the medium was swapped for IL-2 medium on days 3 and 7. This chain joins TRBV6-5 and TRBJ2-7; the D gene is possibly TRBD1 (6 bases). Sequences were derived from CD4+ T cells from PBMCs cultured without peptide, sampled before COVID-19 vaccination. The sequence was obtained from a human donor who received a COVID-19 vaccine. CDR3 DNA sequence: TGTGCCAGTGTCCTCGTACAGGGCTCCTACGAGCAGTACGTC. Amino acids: CASVLVQGSYEQYV.